The rows below give T cell receptor beta chains drawn from one sample of a study of T cell responses to AZD1222 COVID-19 vaccine. Sequenced by immunoSEQ multiplex PCR; TCRdb stores in-frame clones only, minus some. The data hold more than 50,000 clones, with about 79% observed a single time. The starting material was peripheral blood, obtained on day 0 of AZD1222 vaccination. These TCRs come from an adult in good health. CDR3s include the opening cysteine and the closing phenylalanine or tryptophan. The order of the fields is CDR3 length, V gene, clone size, CDR3 protein. Only part of the rows carry a size: once, few, many, or a class if the clone is expanded.

16	TRBV9	-	CASSVGVQTSTDTQYF
13	TRBV28	-	CASSYGTDNEQFF
17	TRBV19	-	CASSEAGPLSSYNEQFF
11	TRBV19	-	CASGYNQPQHF
14	TRBV7-9	-	CASSSTGYNEKLFF
14	TRBV7-3	-	CASSLMSPTDTQYF
13	TRBV6-5	-	CASSYTEANGYTF
11	TRBV5-4	once	CASSLEETQYF
13	TRBV11-3	-	CASSLESNSPLHF
11	TRBV29-1	-	CSVTKGGGQYF
15	TRBV24-1	-	CATSDPAGSGNTIYF
14	TRBV11-2	few	CASSQQLGTDTQYF
14	TRBV20-1	-	CSASPRVGRETQYF
13	TRBV18	-	CASSPREKEEQYF
11	TRBV6-2/TRBV6-3	-	CASSFSYEQYF
15	TRBV2	-	CASTGAGQLIDTQYF
14	TRBV4-1	-	CASSQDGGIYGYTF
13	TRBV27	-	CASSFTIRGPLHF
14	TRBV6-6	-	CASSYGGIDYGYTF